This TCR beta chain was obtained from a study of blood T cells in healthy people across ages. With a J-beta primer mix and a sample-barcoded 5' primer, a second PCR ran about 7 to 11 cycles. TCRdb recomputed calls from the 5' RACE reads with MiXCR, one row per CDR3 protein. Of fewer than 800,000 distinct CDR3 sequences in the sample, just under 25% were seen once. This clonotype has only a few counts. Trimming took 6 bases from V and 0 from J; bases not matched to a gene: 2. Germline CDR1 LGHNT, CDR2 FRNRAP. This CDR3 region has 13 residues. The same data also contributed to another study, on T cells of mothers and their children.

The sample comprised blood. This receptor was taken from a boy under 18 in good health. The chain joins TRBV12-5 to TRBJ2-7, with 7 bases that match TRBD1. The CDR3 reads CASGTGLSYEQYF. The DNA of the CDR3 is TGTGCTAGTGGGACAGGGCTCTCCTACGAGCAGTACTTC.